This T cell receptor beta chain was sequenced for a study of T cells in localized non-small cell lung cancer. The data were produced by immunoSEQ multiplex PCR, yet TCRdb's version contains in-frame clones alone and is incomplete. The sample holds over 15,000 clones, roughly nine tenths seen once. General study findings and limits: Measurement of T cell clonality placed uninvolved adjacent lung highest, above the level in tumor. Owing to sequencing of a solitary tumor region, heterogeneity cannot be discounted. Appearing in adjacent lung were a median 57 of the top 100 tumor clones.

This clone was picked up one time. What it recognizes is unknown. This sample comprised peripheral blood, obtained before any cancer treatment. The source is a woman between 40 and 69 years old with stage I lung adenocarcinoma.

The CDR3 reads CASSQNHGGDNEQFF. DNA of the CDR3: TGTGCCAGCAGTCAAAATCACGGGGGTGACAATGAGCAGTTCTTC. The V gene is TRBV6-5, the J gene TRBJ2-1; possibly TRBD2 for D (6 bases). The CDR3 loop spans 15 amino acids. V shed 5 bases and J shed 5 bases, with 16 bases lying between them. CDR1 is MNHEY and CDR2 is SVGAGI in the germline V gene.